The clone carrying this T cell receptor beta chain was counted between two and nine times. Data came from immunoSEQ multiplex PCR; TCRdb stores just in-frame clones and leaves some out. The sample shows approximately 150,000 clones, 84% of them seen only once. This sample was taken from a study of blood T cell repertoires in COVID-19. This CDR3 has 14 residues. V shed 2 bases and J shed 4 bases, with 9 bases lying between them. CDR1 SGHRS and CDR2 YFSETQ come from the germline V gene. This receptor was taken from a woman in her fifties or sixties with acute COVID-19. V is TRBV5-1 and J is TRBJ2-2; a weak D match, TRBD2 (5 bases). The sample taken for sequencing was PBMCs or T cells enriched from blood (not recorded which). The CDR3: CASSLNEGTGELFF. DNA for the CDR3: TGCGCCAGCAGCTTAAATGAGGGCACCGGGGAGCTGTTTTTT.